This passage covers 22 T cell receptor beta chains from one sample sequenced in a study of OX40 agonist ivuxolimab in advanced cancers. Method: immunoSEQ multiplex PCR; TCRdb's copy keeps in-frame clones and lacks some. The profile shows about 48,000 clones, roughly 80% of them singletons. Sequencing was performed on CD4+ or CD8+ T cells sorted from blood, taken in a trial of the OX40 agonist ivuxolimab. The receptors shown here come from an adult with an advanced solid tumor such as melanoma, head and neck, liver or kidney cancer.

V and J are TRBV6-1 and TRBJ1-1; 7 bases agree with TRBD1. The CDR3 extends over 15 amino acids. J lost 7 bases, V lost 2 bases, and 10 bases had no gene match. Looked up from germline, CDR1 is MNHNS and CDR2 is SASEGT. CDR3 nucleotide sequence: TGTGCCAGCAGTGAATCCGGGGGACAGAGATATGAAGCTTTCTTT. It codes for CASSESGGQRYEAFF.

The CDR3 nucleotides read TGTGCCAGCAGCGTGGGCCCGGGCAATTCACCCCTCCACTTT. Encoded protein: CASSVGPGNSPLHF. The V and J genes are TRBV9 and TRBJ1-6; no firm D call. V was pared by 2 bases and J by 7 bases, with 10 bases between. The germline V gene has CDR1 SGDLS and CDR2 YYNGEE. The CDR3 runs 14 residues.

This clone came up once. V and J are TRBV7-7 and TRBJ2-2; 12 bases agree with TRBD2. The V gene's germline CDR1 is SSHAT and CDR2 FNYEAQ (reference sequence). This CDR3 has 15 residues. Here the CDR3 reads CASGRTSGIYGELFF. The CDR3 coding sequence is TGTGCTAGCGGACGGACTAGCGGGATTTACGGGGAGCTGTTTTTT. Complete variable domain (other parts from reference TRBV7-7 and TRBJ2-2): GAGVSQSPRYKVTKRGQDVTLRCDPISSHATLYWYQQALGQGPEFLTYFNYEAQPDKSGLPSDRFSAERPEGSISTLTIQRTEQRDSAMYRCASGRTSGIYGELFFGEGSRLTVL.

For this clone: In the same sample, other DNA sequences code for this CDR3. The V gene is TRBV7-9, the J gene TRBJ1-1; no clear D gene. This CDR3 is 10 amino acids long. Deletions cut 5 bases from V and 5 bases from J, with 3 bases between. CDR1 is SEHNR, CDR2 FQNEAQ, per germline (reference sequence). CDR3 amino acids: CASSGTEAFF. In DNA, the CDR3 is TGTGCCAGCAGCGGGACTGAAGCTTTCTTT.

In DNA, the CDR3 is TGTGCCAGCAGCTCGGAAGGGACACAGGTTGAAGCTTTCTTT. It codes for CASSSEGTQVEAFF. This chain uses TRBV7-9 with TRBJ1-1, with D possibly matching TRBD1 (6 bases). The CDR3 extends over 14 amino acids. Germline V lookup: CDR1 SEHNR, CDR2 FQNEAQ (reference sequence). V was pared by 4 bases and J by 7 bases, with 16 bases between.

This clone was observed a single time. CDR3 nucleotides: TGTGCCAGCGCTCCCGGCAGTAGATCGAAAGCTTTCTTT. This translates into CASAPGSRSKAFF. The chain couples TRBV7-9 to TRBJ1-1; D gene uncertain. From germline, CDR1 is SEHNR and CDR2 FQNEAQ (reference sequence). This CDR3 contains 13 residues. V lost 8 bases and J lost 9, with 19 bases in between. The whole variable domain, filled in from reference TRBV7-9 and TRBJ1-1, reads DTGVSQNPRHKITKRGQNVTFRCDPISEHNRLYWYRQTLGQGPEFLTYFQNEAQLEKSRLLSDRFSAERPKGSFSTLEIQRTEQGDSAMYLCASAPGSRSKAFFGQGTRLTVV.

J is TRBJ2-2 and V is TRBV2; possible D gene TRBD1, 5 bases. CDR1 SNHLY and CDR2 FYNNEI come from the germline V gene. Trimming shortened V by 5 bases and J by 0 bases, and 7 bases separated the two germline ends. This CDR3 spans 14 amino acids. CDR3 protein: CASSLTANTGELFF. DNA for the CDR3: TGTGCCAGCAGTCTGACAGCGAACACCGGGGAGCTGTTTTTT. The full variable domain, its missing parts supplied by reference TRBV2 and TRBJ2-2, is EPEVTQTPSHQVTQMGQEVILRCVPISNHLYFYWYRQILGQKVEFLVSFYNNEISEKSEIFDDQFSVERPDGSNFTLKIRSTKLEDSAMYFCASSLTANTGELFFGEGSRLTVL.

This chain connects TRBV7-3 to TRBJ2-3, with TRBD1 matching over 7 bases. The V gene's germline CDR1 is SGHTA and CDR2 FQGTGA. CDR3 length equals 16 residues. Trimming took 2 bases from V and 2 from J; bases not matched to a gene: 7. The CDR3 DNA follows: TGTGCCAGCAGCTTAGATCGGACAGGCTACACAGATACGCAGTATTTT. This gives the protein CASSLDRTGYTDTQYF.

The V and J genes are TRBV18 and TRBJ2-7; TRBD2 matches at 9 bases. The V and J ends lost 0 bases and 7 bases, in that order; junction bases with no gene match: 13. The germline gives CDR1 KGHSH, CDR2 LQKENI. The CDR3 contains 17 residues. Here the CDR3 DNA reads TGTGCCAGCTCACCACCATCGGGGGCTAGCGGGGCAAATGAGCAGTACTTC. Encoded protein: CASSPPSGASGANEQYF.

The chain links TRBV11-2 to TRBJ1-1; possible D gene TRBD1, 5 bases. The CDR3 runs 15 residues. The germline gives CDR1 SGHAT, CDR2 FQNNGV. Trimming cost V 0 bases and J 6 bases, with 14 bases left between them. In DNA, the CDR3 is TGTGCCAGCAGCTTAGAGGGGCTGGGGCGGTCTGAAGCTTTCTTT. Residues: CASSLEGLGRSEAFF.

The rearrangement joins TRBV7-2 to TRBJ2-7, with 11 nucleotides matching TRBD1. This CDR3 is 14 amino acids long. Germline V CDR1 and CDR2: SGHTA, FQGNSA. V trimming: 5 bases; J trimming: 7 bases; junction bases outside the gene matches: 7. This chain's CDR3 is CASSPGQGAREQYF. CDR3 coding DNA: TGTGCCAGCAGCCCCGGACAGGGGGCGAGAGAGCAGTACTTC.

The chain recombines TRBV5-1 with TRBJ1-2, with 7 positions matching TRBD1. The CDR3 has 15 residues. Unmatched junction bases numbered 10, after V lost 4 bases and J lost 4 bases. Germline V gene sequence: CDR1 SGHRS, CDR2 YFSETQ. This chain's CDR3 is CASSAHRGGIYGYTF. The CDR3 DNA is TGCGCCAGCAGCGCTCACAGGGGCGGAATCTATGGCTACACCTTC.

As regards this clone: This CDR3 is also generated by other DNA sequences in the sample. V gene TRBV19 combines with J gene TRBJ2-3; D is ambiguous. The germline gives CDR1 LNHDA, CDR2 SQIVND (reference sequence). CDR3 size: 14 residues. V was pared by 1 base and J by 2 bases, with 7 bases between. CDR3 region: CASSIGLSTDTQYF. The CDR3 DNA is TGTGCCAGTAGTATAGGCCTCTCCACAGATACGCAGTATTTT.

A remark on this clone: The junction departs from the called germline gene at one end, perhaps through a read error. The identical CDR3 is also encoded by other nucleotide sequences in the sample. The chain employs TRBV29-1 and TRBJ2-7; D gene uncertain. The CDR3 sequence is 12 residues long. The V gene's germline CDR1 is SQVTM and CDR2 ANQGSEA. In DNA, the CDR3 is TGCAGTGTTGGTGGCCTGTCTTACGAGCAGTACTTC. This encodes CSVGGLSYEQYF.

The chain is built from TRBV6-5 and TRBJ1-2; weak D call: TRBD1 (6 bases). Germline V gene sequence: CDR1 MNHEY, CDR2 SVGAGI. Trimming removed 0 bases at V and 9 bases at J, with 17 bases between. CDR3 length: 15 amino acids. This CDR3 reads CASSYSGRGQGSYTF. Here the CDR3 DNA reads TGTGCCAGCAGTTACTCGGGTCGGGGGCAGGGGAGCTACACCTTC.

The chain joins TRBV7-2 to TRBJ2-2; weak D call: TRBD2 (6 bases). From germline, CDR1 is SGHTA and CDR2 FQGNSA. This CDR3 comprises 15 residues. The V gene lost 5 bases and the J gene lost 7 bases, with 17 bases spanning the gap. The CDR3 spells CASSRLGGINGELFF. CDR3 coding DNA: TGTGCCAGCAGCAGGCTAGGCGGGATTAACGGGGAGCTGTTTTTT.

The rearrangement uses TRBV9 and TRBJ2-3; 7 bases are shared with TRBD2. J gave up 8 bases and V 0 bases, and 9 bases lay outside the gene matches. The CDR3 is made up of 15 amino acids. CDR1 is SGDLS and CDR2 is YYNGEE in the germline V gene. The DNA of the CDR3 is TGTGCCAGCAGCGTAGAATCCCGACTAGCAGGTACGCAGTATTTT. Its protein product is CASSVESRLAGTQYF.

The CDR3 spells CASRTAAGVVTGELFF. DNA of the CDR3: TGTGCCAGCAGGACGGCGGCGGGAGTGGTGACCGGGGAGCTGTTTTTT. This chain links TRBV2 with TRBJ2-2; 7 bases are a match to TRBD2. The germline CDR1 and CDR2 sequences are SNHLY and FYNNEI. Trimming took 6 bases from V and 5 from J; bases not matched to a gene: 12. This CDR3 has 16 residues.

The chain couples TRBV5-1 to TRBJ1-2, with 7 bases aligning to TRBD1. Losses at the gene ends were 4 bases for V and 8 bases for J; bases not matched to a gene: 14. The CDR3 runs to 15 residues. The germline V gene encodes CDR1 SGHRS and CDR2 YFSETQ. The CDR3 DNA is TGCGCCAGCAGCCTGCAATTTAGGGGGCGCGGGGGCTACACCTTC. Translating it yields CASSLQFRGRGGYTF.

The chain employs TRBV27 and TRBJ2-1; no firm D call. Germline CDR1 MNHEY, CDR2 SMNVEV (reference sequence). CDR3 size: 14 residues. V shed 5 bases and J shed 0 bases, with 8 bases lying between them. CDR3 sequence reads: CASSTRNSYNEQFF. The CDR3 DNA reads as TGTGCCAGCAGTACAAGAAACTCCTACAATGAGCAGTTCTTC.

CDR3 sequence (DNA): TGTGCCAGTAGCCCGGGAGGGGAGACCAAAAACATTCAGTACTTC. It specifies CASSPGGETKNIQYF. This chain connects TRBV19 to TRBJ2-4; 8 bases match TRBD2. Germline V lookup: CDR1 LNHDA, CDR2 SQIVND (reference sequence). V gave up 6 bases and J gave up 2 bases; unmatched junction bases: 6. The CDR3 totals 15 residues.

The chain is built from TRBV4-1 and TRBJ1-4, with no clear D. The V end was cut by 0 bases, the J end by 8 bases, with 16 bases between. CDR1 and CDR2 (germline): MGHRA, YSYEKL. The CDR3 is 16 residues long. For the CDR3, the DNA is TGCGCCAGCAGCCAAGAAGAGTCCGGGTCCTCCGAAAAACTGTTTTTT. Its protein is CASSQEESGSSEKLFF.